What follows describes a single T cell receptor beta chain. The data are from a study of OX40 agonist ivuxolimab in advanced cancers. Study as a whole: Participants averaged about 60 years of age (range about 23 to 90) and were around 80% male. Allowance was made for prior anti-PD-1, anti-PD-L1 or anti-CTLA-4 therapy, and about 40% had some.

Trimming took off 7 bases at V and 5 bases at J, with 15 bases between the two ends. The CDR3 loop spans 14 amino acids. Germline V CDR1 and CDR2: SNHLY, FYNNEI. Clones were sequenced by immunoSEQ multiplex PCR, and TCRdb holds only the in-frame ones, with some missing. The table includes fewer than 85,000 clones, more than 70% detected once. Peripheral blood came from all dose cohorts at three timepoints. The source is an adult with an advanced solid tumor such as melanoma, head and neck, liver or kidney cancer. This sequence joins TRBV2 and TRBJ1-5, with D possibly matching TRBD1 (6 bases). Sequencing used CD4+ or CD8+ T cells sorted from blood, obtained in a trial of the OX40 agonist ivuxolimab. CDR3 bases: TGTGCCAGCACCGTCGAGGGGGTTTATCAGCCCCAGCATTTT. This translates into CASTVEGVYQPQHF.